The rows below give T cell receptor beta chains drawn from one sample of a study of blood T cells in healthy people across ages. TCRdb re-derived calls from the 5' RACE reads in MiXCR, one entry per CDR3 protein. This sample has approximately 2,000,000 distinct CDR3 sequences, with about two fifths found just once. Sequencing was done on a sample of blood. Receptors were obtained from a human donor in good health. CDR3s include the opening cysteine and the closing phenylalanine or tryptophan. A D gene is named only where the DNA matches it firmly. Size is omitted from some rows. Given values are once, few, many or a class for expanded clones.

j_call,v_call,clone_size,d_call,cdr3_nt,cdr3_aa
TRBJ1-2,TRBV28,-,TRBD1,TGTGCCAGCAGACTACAGGGGGAAGTCTTTGGCTACACCTTC,CASRLQGEVFGYTF
TRBJ2-7,TRBV7-7,-,TRBD1,TGTGCCAGCAGCCTCCGGACAGGGGGCTCCTACAATGAGCAGTACTTC,CASSLRTGGSYNEQYF
TRBJ2-1,TRBV25-1,once,TRBD2,TGTGCCAGCAGTGTCGGGGCGGTAGCGGGCCAGTTCTTC,CASSVGAVAGQFF
TRBJ1-2,TRBV7-2,-,-,TGTGCCAGCAGCCCTGCGGGTAGACAGATGGCCTATGGCTACACCTTC,CASSPAGRQMAYGYTF
TRBJ2-3,TRBV20-1,-,TRBD2,TGCAGTGCTAGTTCTCGGACTAGCGGGGGGGTCCGCACAGATACGCAGTATTTT,CSASSRTSGGVRTDTQYF
TRBJ2-7,TRBV27,-,-,TGTGCCAGCAGTTCCTATCTTAGGGGGACCTCCTACGAGCAGTACTTC,CASSSYLRGTSYEQYF
TRBJ2-1,TRBV6-5,few,-,TGTGCCAGCAGTTACTCGATACTAGTCTTGAATGAGCAGTTCTTC,CASSYSILVLNEQFF
TRBJ2-3,TRBV5-6,-,TRBD1,TGTGCCAGCAGCTTATTAGGGACAGTGGGTACAGATACGCAGTATTTT,CASSLLGTVGTDTQYF
TRBJ1-2,TRBV20-1,few,-,TGCAGTGCACGCCGGGTGGACAGAGAAACCTTTAACTATGGCTACACCTTC,CSARRVDRETFNYGYTF
TRBJ2-1,TRBV12-5,-,TRBD1,TGTGCTAGTGGTCGAATGACAGGGCTCTCCTACAATGAGCAGTTCTTC,CASGRMTGLSYNEQFF
TRBJ2-1,TRBV3-1,-,TRBD2,TGTGCCAGCAGCCAAGATGGGATAGCGGGGGGCACTGAGCAGTTCTTC,CASSQDGIAGGTEQFF
TRBJ1-1,TRBV2,-,-,TGTGCCAGCAGAGCGGCGGAAGCTTTCTTT,CASRAAEAFF
TRBJ2-5,TRBV4-2,-,TRBD1,TGTGCCAGCAGCCAAGGGACAGGGGACGAGGCCCAGTACTTC,CASSQGTGDEAQYF
TRBJ2-6,TRBV25-1,many,-,TGTGCCAGCAGGTATCCTGGGGCCAACGTCCTGACTTTC,CASRYPGANVLTF
TRBJ2-1,TRBV7-9,-,-,TGTGCCAGCACCCGGCCCTTATACAATGAGCAGTTCTTC,CASTRPLYNEQFF
TRBJ2-7,TRBV6-1,-,TRBD2,TGTGCCAGCAGGGTTAGCGGGGACCCCTCCTACGAGCAGTACTTC,CASRVSGDPSYEQYF
TRBJ2-5,TRBV20-1,-,-,TGCAGTGCTACGTGGCGGTTCCAAGAGACCCAGTACTTC,CSATWRFQETQYF
TRBJ2-7,TRBV10-3,many,-,TGTGCCATCAGTGAGTCGGCTACCGAGCAGTACTTC,CAISESATEQYF
TRBJ2-1,TRBV9,few,-,TGTGCCAGCAGCGTTTCCGGGACCACCAATGAGCAGTTCTTT,CASSVSGTTNEQFF
TRBJ1-5,TRBV28,-,TRBD1,TGTGCCAGCAGTTCCAACAGGGGGACGGGTCAGCCCCAGCATTTT,CASSSNRGTGQPQHF
TRBJ2-1,TRBV20-1,few,-,TGCAGTGCTCCCTTGCAGAGTTTCTCCTACAATGAGCAGTTCTTC,CSAPLQSFSYNEQFF
TRBJ2-7,TRBV20-1,few,TRBD1,TGCAGTGCTAGACTGGACAGGGCTTTTTACGAGCAGTACTTC,CSARLDRAFYEQYF
TRBJ2-1,TRBV24-1,few,TRBD2,TGTGCCACCAGTGACCCCAGCGGGGGGGCCCACAATGAGCAGTTCTTC,CATSDPSGGAHNEQFF
TRBJ1-4,TRBV6-5,few,-,TGTGCCAGCAGAGACACCGTTAATGAAAAACTGTTTTTT,CASRDTVNEKLFF
TRBJ1-2,TRBV6-6,once,-,TGTGCCAGCAGTTACGCCCCCGGGACAAACGAAAACTATGGCCACACCTTC,CASSYAPGTNENYGHTF
TRBJ2-3,TRBV2,-,TRBD1,TGTGCCAGCACCGACAGGGGGATCACAGATACGCAGTATTTT,CASTDRGITDTQYF
TRBJ2-2,TRBV7-6,-,-,TGTGCCAGCAGCTTACAGGGAGTCGGGGAGCTGTTTTTT,CASSLQGVGELFF
TRBJ2-5,TRBV12-3/TRBV12-4,-,TRBD2,TGTGCCAGCAGTCATCAACTAGCGCAAGAGACCCAGTACTTC,CASSHQLAQETQYF
TRBJ2-1,TRBV20-1,-,-,TGCAGTGCTAGAGTGCCTACGGACTATTCTCCTGAGCAGTTCTTC,CSARVPTDYSPEQFF
TRBJ2-7,TRBV29-1,-,-,TGCAGCGTTGGAGACCCGCTTCTACCCTACGAGCAGTACTTC,CSVGDPLLPYEQYF
TRBJ2-5,TRBV7-8,-,-,TGTGCCAGCAGCTTAGGTTCGGCCTGGGAGACCCAGTACTTC,CASSLGSAWETQYF
TRBJ1-5,TRBV4-2,many,-,TGTGCCAGCAGCCAAGCTAACATGTTATCAAATCAGCCCCAGCATTTT,CASSQANMLSNQPQHF
TRBJ1-1,TRBV5-6,-,-,TGTGCCAGCAGCATCGGGAGCACTGAAGCTTTCTTT,CASSIGSTEAFF
TRBJ2-1,TRBV3-1,-,-,TGTGCCAGCAGCCAAGATGCAGTCAGACGCAATGAGCAGTTCTTC,CASSQDAVRRNEQFF
TRBJ2-1,TRBV10-3,-,TRBD1,TGTGCCATCAGTGATGGGACAGGGCACAATGAGCAGTTCTTC,CAISDGTGHNEQFF
TRBJ2-4,TRBV7-8,-,TRBD2,TGTGCCAGCAGCCCAAGGACTAGCGGGGTAAACATTCAGTACTTC,CASSPRTSGVNIQYF
TRBJ2-7,TRBV2,-,-,TGTGCCAGTCTCTCCAGGGTGGGCTCCTACGAGCAGTACTTC,CASLSRVGSYEQYF
TRBJ2-1,TRBV7-6,few,-,TGTGCCAGCAGCTGGATTAGAGATGAGCAGTTCTTC,CASSWIRDEQFF
TRBJ2-1,TRBV4-3,-,-,TGCGCCAGCAGCCAGAGTTCGAGCATGCTGAACTACAATGAGCAGTTCTTC,CASSQSSSMLNYNEQFF
TRBJ1-1,TRBV7-2,-,TRBD1,TGTGCCAGCAGACCATCGACAGGGATGAACACTGAAGCTTTCTTT,CASRPSTGMNTEAFF
TRBJ1-4,TRBV25-1,-,-,TGTGCCAGCAGTGAATACCGCCCAGAAGCATGGGAAAAACTGTTTTTT,CASSEYRPEAWEKLFF
TRBJ2-5,TRBV7-6,-,-,TGTGCCAGCAGCTTAGGTAGTAGGGTAGAGACCCAGTACTTC,CASSLGSRVETQYF
TRBJ1-2,TRBV3-1,few,-,TGTGCCAGCAGCCAATCATCGGTTGGGGACTACACCTTC,CASSQSSVGDYTF
TRBJ2-7,TRBV7-2,-,TRBD2,TGTGCCAGCACCACCAGTGGTAGCGGGGGGGCCAGTGGGTACGAGCAGTACTTC,CASTTSGSGGASGYEQYF
TRBJ2-7,TRBV10-3,-,-,TGTGCCATCACCAAGGGGCAAAACGAGCAGTACTTC,CAITKGQNEQYF